The clone carrying this T cell receptor beta chain came up once. This sample stems from a study of blood T cell repertoires in COVID-19. Study at large: Material from acute and convalescent COVID-19 was sourced from the United States, Italy and Spain.

As handled by the study authors: Using reference gene primer amplification, nucleated cell counts were estimated. Sequencing used immunoSEQ multiplex PCR; TCRdb keeps in-frame clones, though not all of them. For V, J and clone size, that table is used; D and trimming come from the DNA. This sample yields fewer than 200,000 clones, of which 88% are seen a single time; approximately 9% belongs to the top ten. The participants were between about 18 and 90 years old and came from 24 US areas. The sequenced sample was PBMCs or T cells enriched from blood (not recorded which). This TCR was sampled from a woman between 18 and 29 years old who had recovered from COVID-19.

CDR3: CASSLIRSSEAFF. The DNA of the CDR3 is TGTGCCAGCAGCTTGATTCGGTCGAGTGAAGCTTTCTTT. V gene TRBV5-6 combines with J gene TRBJ1-1; D not certain. With 1 base removed from V and 7 bases from J, the gap between germline ends came to 11 bases. From germline, CDR1 is SGHDT and CDR2 YYEEEE. The CDR3 totals 13 residues. Variable domain in full (rest from reference TRBV5-6 and TRBJ1-1): DAGVTQSPTHLIKTRGQQVTLRCSPKSGHDTVSWYQQALGQGPQFIFQYYEEEERQRGNFPDRFSGHQFPNYSSELNVNALLLGDSALYLCASSLIRSSEAFFGQGTRLTVV.